These 21 T cell receptor beta chains came from one sample sequenced in a study of blood T cell repertoires in COVID-19. The assay was immunoSEQ multiplex PCR, and TCRdb's table has in-frame clones only and misses some. This sample carries roughly 380,000 clones, approximately 89% of them seen once, and the ten largest clones take 3.5% to 4%. The sample comprised peripheral blood. These receptors all come from a woman aged 55-75 years with COVID-19, enrolled during active disease.

The V gene is TRBV25-1, the J gene TRBJ1-6, with 7 bases identical to TRBD1. Germline values: CDR1 MGHDK, CDR2 SYGVNS. The CDR3 contains 15 residues. V trimming: 3 bases; J trimming: 7 bases; junction bases outside the gene matches: 6. Written as DNA, the CDR3 is TGTGCCAGCAGTGAGGGTCGACAGGGAAATTCACCCCTCCACTTT. Residues: CASSEGRQGNSPLHF.

The chain is built from TRBV4-2 and TRBJ2-1; 9 bases are a match to TRBD2. Losses at the gene ends were 4 bases for V and 5 bases for J; bases not matched to a gene: 9. Germline V gene data show CDR1 as LGHNA and CDR2 as YNFKEQ. The CDR3 contains 16 residues. The CDR3 bases are TGTGCCAGCAGCCCGATCCGAAGCGGGGGGAACAATGAGCAGTTCTTC. It yields the protein CASSPIRSGGNNEQFF.

About this clone: This sequence may be a read error, since a much larger clone differs from it by one base. The rearrangement links TRBV11-3 to TRBJ1-1, with D uncertain. V shed 3 bases and J shed 1 base, with 3 bases lying between them. The germline CDR1 and CDR2 sequences are SGHNT and YENEEA. This CDR3 spans 12 amino acids. CDR3 DNA sequence: TGTGCCAGCAGCTTCGGGAACACTGAAGCTTTCTTT. Its protein product is CASSFGNTEAFF.

The V and J genes are TRBV9 and TRBJ2-1; 9 bases are a match to TRBD2. With 0 bases clipped from V and 4 bases from J, the junction kept 2 bases outside the gene matches. The CDR3 is 15 amino acids. CDR1 and CDR2 from the germline V gene are SGDLS and YYNGEE. In nucleotides, the CDR3 is TGTGCCAGCAGCGTAGACAGCGGGGGGTACAATGAGCAGTTCTTC. Encoded protein: CASSVDSGGYNEQFF.

The chain carries TRBV5-6 and TRBJ1-4; D may be TRBD1 (5 bases). Trimming took 2 bases from V and 6 from J, leaving 11 bases between them. The V gene's germline CDR1 is SGHDT and CDR2 YYEEEE. CDR3 length equals 14 residues. CDR3 nucleotides: TGTGCCAGCAGCTTCAGGGAAGTGGATGAAAAACTGTTTTTT. It specifies CASSFREVDEKLFF.

J is TRBJ2-1 and V is TRBV5-5; tentatively, D is TRBD1 (6 bases). In germline, CDR1 is SGHKS, CDR2 YYEKEE (reference sequence). This CDR3 comprises 14 residues. Trimming left V 0 bases short and J 12 bases short, with 16 bases between. The CDR3 region has the DNA TGTGCCAGCAGCTTGGGACTAACAGGGTCTCCGCAGTTCTTC. Residues: CASSLGLTGSPQFF.

This clone turned up a few times. The chain employs TRBV23-1 and TRBJ1-1, with D perhaps TRBD1 (6 bases). TRBV23-1 falls under the ORF class, with uncertain function. Trimming stripped 7 bases from V and 5 bases from J, with 32 bases between. The CDR3 covers 19 residues. The chain's CDR3 is CASTLSGADNPGGRTEAFF. In nucleotides, the CDR3 is TGCGCCAGCACCCTATCAGGGGCTGACAACCCGGGAGGTCGAACTGAAGCTTTCTTT.

The V and J genes are TRBV7-2 and TRBJ1-4; 7 nucleotides match TRBD1. The CDR3 is 14 residues long. Germline V gene data show CDR1 as SGHTA and CDR2 as FQGNSA. After removal of 4 bases from V and 8 bases from J, the junction contained 7 bases not matched to a gene. DNA for the CDR3: TGTGCCAGCAGCTCACAGGGGATTAGGGAAAAACTGTTTTTT. Translating it yields CASSSQGIREKLFF.

This clone was seen more than once but under ten times. V gene TRBV19 combines with J gene TRBJ2-2; D possibly corresponds to TRBD1 (6 bases). The germline V gene encodes CDR1 LNHDA and CDR2 SQIVND (reference sequence). This CDR3 has 12 amino acids. V dropped 4 bases and J dropped 7 bases, with 7 bases sitting between them. The CDR3 reads CASSKQGGELFF. CDR3 in DNA: TGTGCCAGTAGTAAACAGGGCGGGGAGCTGTTTTTT. Together with reference TRBV19 and TRBJ2-2, the CDR3 gives the full variable domain: DGGITQSPKYLFRKEGQNVTLSCEQNLNHDAMYWYRQDPGQGLRLIYYSQIVNDFQKGDIAEGYSVSREKKESFPLTVTSAQKNPTAFYLCASSKQGGELFFGEGSRLTVL.

The chain has TRBV7-9 and TRBJ1-6, with D perhaps TRBD1 (5 bases). From germline, CDR1 is SEHNR and CDR2 FQNEAQ (reference sequence). The CDR3 extends over 13 amino acids. The V gene lost 3 bases and the J gene lost 14 bases, with 14 bases spanning the gap. The CDR3 bases are TGTGCCAGCAGCTTCGGTCTAGGGGTCGCCCTCCACTTT. This codes for CASSFGLGVALHF.

The chain has TRBV5-1 and TRBJ1-2; D unresolved. Trimming removed 0 bases at V and 8 bases at J, with 8 bases between. Germline V gives CDR1 SGHRS, CDR2 YFSETQ. CDR3 length equals 12 residues. The CDR3 DNA reads as TGCGCCAGCAGCTTGGGATCGGAGGGCTACACCTTC. This gives the protein CASSLGSEGYTF.

The rearrangement uses TRBV7-9 and TRBJ1-2; D is ambiguous. Germline-derived CDR1 and CDR2 are SEHNR and FQNEAQ (reference sequence). The CDR3 totals 13 residues. Trimming left V 3 bases short and J 4 bases short, with 9 bases between. CDR3 residues: CASSFGISYGYTF. The CDR3 DNA reads TGTGCCAGCAGCTTCGGGATATCCTATGGCTACACCTTC. Full variable domain (rest looked up from reference TRBV7-9 and TRBJ1-2): DTGVSQNPRHKITKRGQNVTFRCDPISEHNRLYWYRQTLGQGPEFLTYFQNEAQLEKSRLLSDRFSAERPKGSFSTLEIQRTEQGDSAMYLCASSFGISYGYTFGSGTRLTVV.

V is TRBV29-1 and J is TRBJ1-2; TRBD1 matches 10 bases. CDR3 size: 13 residues. With V trimmed by 6 bases and J by 3 bases, 4 bases remained unmatched. From germline, CDR1 is SQVTM and CDR2 ANQGSEA. The CDR3 reads CSVETGGDYGYTF. CDR3 bases: TGCAGCGTAGAGACAGGGGGCGACTATGGCTACACCTTC.

The rearrangement uses TRBV15 and TRBJ2-7; 10 nucleotides line up with TRBD2. CDR1 is LNHNV, CDR2 YYDKDF, per germline (reference sequence). There are 13 residues in the CDR3. Losses at the gene ends were 0 bases for V and 11 bases for J; bases not matched to a gene: 4. The CDR3 nucleotides are TGTGCCACCAGCAGAGATCCCGGACTAGCGGAGTACTTC. The encoded protein is CATSRDPGLAEYF. Supplemented by reference TRBV15 and TRBJ2-7, the full variable domain reads DAMVIQNPRYQVTQFGKPVTLSCSQTLNHNVMYWYQQKSSQAPKLLFHYYDKDFNNEADTPDNFQSRRPNTSFCFLDIRSPGLGDTAMYLCATSRDPGLAEYFGPGTRLTVT.

This clone was counted only a few times. The J gene is TRBJ1-4, the V gene TRBV19; D possibly corresponds to TRBD1 (5 bases). Germline V gives CDR1 LNHDA, CDR2 SQIVND (reference sequence). CDR3 length: 14 residues. The V end was cut by 6 bases, the J end by 3 bases, with 11 bases between. The CDR3 DNA follows: TGTGCCAGTAGGCTGGGGCGGCCTAATGAAAAACTGTTTTTT. The encoded protein is CASRLGRPNEKLFF.

A few counts support this clone. The V gene is TRBV7-9, the J gene TRBJ2-4; D possibly corresponds to TRBD2 (5 bases). CDR1 and CDR2 (germline): SEHNR, FQNEAQ (reference sequence). V gave up 1 base and J gave up 7 bases, with 17 bases separating them. The CDR3 is made up of 16 amino acids. This CDR3 reads CASSLGGNSDPNIQYF. As DNA, the CDR3 is TGTGCCAGCAGCTTAGGAGGGAACAGTGACCCCAACATTCAGTACTTC.

This chain connects TRBV5-4 to TRBJ2-6; D might be TRBD1 (6 bases). This CDR3 region has 16 residues. V gave up 4 bases and J gave up 0 bases, with 11 bases separating them. CDR1 SGHNT and CDR2 YYREEE come from the germline V gene (reference sequence). CDR3 sequence (DNA): TGTGCCAGCAGCCAAATACAGGGCTCTGGGGCCAACGTCCTGACTTTC. Protein sequence: CASSQIQGSGANVLTF.

This chain links TRBV19 with TRBJ2-2; 11 nucleotides match TRBD1. Per the germline V gene, CDR1 is LNHDA and CDR2 is SQIVND (reference sequence). This CDR3 contains 20 residues. Trimming removed 0 bases from V and 6 bases from J; junction bases left unmatched: 15. The CDR3 here is CASSIDMRLGTGGKAGELFF. In DNA form, the CDR3 reads TGTGCCAGTAGTATAGATATGCGGCTGGGGACAGGGGGAAAAGCCGGGGAGCTGTTTTTT.

About this clone: This same CDR3 is encoded by further DNA sequences in the sample. J is TRBJ2-5 and V is TRBV19; the D gene is possibly TRBD2 (6 bases). This CDR3 is 14 amino acids long. Trimming took off 1 base at V and 5 bases at J, with 11 bases between the two ends. In germline, CDR1 is LNHDA, CDR2 SQIVND (reference sequence). CDR3 protein: CASSIGGGAETQYF. The CDR3 DNA is TGTGCCAGTAGTATAGGGGGCGGGGCGGAGACCCAGTACTTC.

The chain has TRBV29-1 and TRBJ2-6, with TRBD1 matching 9 bases. The V gene end was trimmed by 0 bases and the J gene end by 0 bases; junction bases not matched to a gene: 6. Germline-derived CDR1 and CDR2 are SQVTM and ANQGSEA. This CDR3 comprises 18 residues. For the CDR3, the DNA is TGCAGCGTTGAAGATCCGGGACAGGGACGCTCTGGGGCCAACGTCCTGACTTTC. Translating gives CSVEDPGQGRSGANVLTF.

The chain employs TRBV18 and TRBJ1-2; 7 nucleotides agree with TRBD1. Unmatched junction bases numbered 8, after V lost 5 bases and J lost 5 bases. This CDR3 is built from 14 residues. Germline assignment: CDR1 KGHSH and CDR2 LQKENI. The DNA of the CDR3 is TGTGCCAGCTCAGCCGGGACAGCCTTTTATGGCTACACCTTC. Translated: CASSAGTAFYGYTF.